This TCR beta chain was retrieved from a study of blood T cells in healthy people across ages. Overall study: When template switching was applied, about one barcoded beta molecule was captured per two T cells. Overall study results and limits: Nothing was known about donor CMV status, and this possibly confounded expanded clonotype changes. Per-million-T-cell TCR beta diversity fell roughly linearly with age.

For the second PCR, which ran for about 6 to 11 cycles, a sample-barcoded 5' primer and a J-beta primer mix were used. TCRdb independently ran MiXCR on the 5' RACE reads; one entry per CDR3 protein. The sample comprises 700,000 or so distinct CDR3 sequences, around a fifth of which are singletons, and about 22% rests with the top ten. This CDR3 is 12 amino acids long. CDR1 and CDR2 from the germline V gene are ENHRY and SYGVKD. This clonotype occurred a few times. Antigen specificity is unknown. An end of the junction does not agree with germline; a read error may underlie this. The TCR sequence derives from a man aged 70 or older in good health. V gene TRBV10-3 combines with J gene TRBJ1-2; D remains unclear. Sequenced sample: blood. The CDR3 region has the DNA TGCGCCATCAGTGCGTCCAGCTATGGCTACACCTTC. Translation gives CAISASSYGYTF.